This T cell receptor (beta chain) was sequenced during a study of blood T cell repertoires in COVID-19. Across the study: The analysed material was cDNA or gDNA that came from T cells, B-cell-depleted T cells, or PBMCs.

Clinical history reported by participants formed the basis on which cohorts were assigned. Per the study methods: The assay estimated nucleated cells by amplifying reference gene primers. Some clones are missing from TCRdb's copy, which holds only in-frame ones; the method was immunoSEQ multiplex PCR. V, J and clone size reflect that table, while D and trimming were determined from the DNA. Of around 280,000 clones listed, around 89% are singletons. The sample consisted of PBMCs or T cells enriched from blood (not recorded which). The receptor was derived from a woman in her late teens or twenties with acute COVID-19.

CDR3 in amino acids: CASSSLRQSGNQPQHF. CDR3 nucleotides: TGTGCCAGCAGTAGCCTGAGGCAGAGTGGTAATCAGCCCCAGCATTTT. V usage is TRBV6-2 or TRBV6-3 and J usage is TRBJ1-5; D gene uncertain. Trimming cost V 5 bases and J 4 bases, with 18 bases left between them. The CDR3 has 16 residues. The germline gives CDR1 MNHEY, CDR2 SVGEGT.